A single sample is the source of the 19 T cell receptor beta chains below, sequenced in a study of blood T cell repertoires in COVID-19. Some clones are missing from TCRdb's copy, which holds only in-frame ones; the method was immunoSEQ multiplex PCR. The data hold fewer than 250,000 clones, with around 85% observed a single time. Sequencing used peripheral blood. The receptors were sampled from a man aged 55 to 69 with COVID-19, enrolled during active disease.

The chain recombines TRBV7-9 with TRBJ2-1; 9 bases are shared with TRBD2. Germline CDR1 reads SEHNR; CDR2 reads FQNEAQ (reference sequence). CDR3 length: 14 amino acids. The V segment lost 7 bases and the J segment 7 bases; nucleotides outside the gene matches: 8. The CDR3 region is CASTLSGSLNEQFF. The CDR3 DNA reads TGTGCCAGCACCCTTAGCGGGAGTCTGAATGAGCAGTTCTTC.

A remark on this clone: This sample includes further DNA sequences coding for the same CDR3. This sequence joins TRBV9 and TRBJ2-1; D remains unclear. This CDR3 region has 14 residues. Trimming left V 0 bases short and J 1 base short, with 5 bases between. Germline assignment: CDR1 SGDLS and CDR2 YYNGEE. The CDR3 region is CASSVGSSYNEQFF. DNA for the CDR3: TGTGCCAGCAGCGTAGGTTCATCCTACAATGAGCAGTTCTTC.

The chain has TRBV3-1 (or the pseudogene TRBV3-2) and TRBJ1-2; tentatively, D is TRBD1 (6 bases). The CDR3 spans 12 residues. V lost 4 bases, J lost 7 bases, and 10 bases lay in between. Per germline, CDR1 LGHDT and CDR2 YNNKEL (reference sequence). The CDR3 protein is CASSLDRSGYTF. The CDR3 DNA follows: TGTGCCAGCAGCCTTGACAGGAGTGGCTACACCTTC.

This clone was seen a few times. V and J are TRBV7-2 and TRBJ1-5; no firm D call. The germline V gene has CDR1 SGHTA and CDR2 FQGNSA. Deletions cut 2 bases from V and 6 bases from J, with 11 bases between. This CDR3 has 14 residues. CDR3 sequence: CASSLRRGGQPQHF. The CDR3 coding sequence is TGTGCCAGCAGCTTACGCCGCGGCGGTCAGCCCCAGCATTTT.

The rearrangement uses TRBV9 and TRBJ2-1, with 15 bases that match TRBD2. Germline CDR1 SGDLS, CDR2 YYNGEE. This CDR3 has 15 amino acids. The trim removed 3 bases at V and 7 bases at J, leaving 2 bases unmatched. Here the CDR3 reads CASSAGTSGGNEQFF. CDR3 DNA: TGTGCCAGCAGCGCCGGGACTAGCGGGGGGAATGAGCAGTTCTTC. The full variable domain, completed using reference TRBV9 and TRBJ2-1, is DSGVTQTPKHLITATGQRVTLRCSPRSGDLSVYWYQQSLDQGLQFLIQYYNGEERAKGNILERFSAQQFPDLHSELNLSSLELGDSALYFCASSAGTSGGNEQFFGPGTRLTVL.

CDR3 region: CASSPTRDSLYNRYTF. The CDR3 DNA is TGTGCCAGCAGCCCTACGCGGGACAGCCTTTACAATCGCTACACCTTC. The chain recombines TRBV27 with TRBJ1-2; 7 bases are shared with TRBD1. Germline CDR1 is MNHEY and CDR2 is SMNVEV (reference sequence). J lost 9 bases, V lost 6 bases, and 19 bases had no gene match. This CDR3 has 16 residues.

The chain has TRBV5-1 and TRBJ2-1, with 9 bases matching TRBD2. CDR1 is SGHRS, CDR2 YFSETQ, per germline. The CDR3 runs 15 residues. J gave up 5 bases and V 7 bases, and 10 bases lay outside the gene matches. In DNA form, the CDR3 reads TGCGCCAGCCAACTAGCGGGCCGTCTAAACAATGAGCAGTTCTTC. This translates into CASQLAGRLNNEQFF.

The chain recombines TRBV6-6 with TRBJ2-7, with 8 bases that match TRBD1. This CDR3 comprises 15 residues. Germline CDR1 reads MNHNY; CDR2 reads SVGAGI (reference sequence). After removal of 5 bases from V and 0 bases from J, the junction contained 6 bases not matched to a gene. As DNA, the CDR3 is TGTGCCAGCAGTCCGACAGGGGTCACCTCCTACGAGCAGTACTTC. Amino acids: CASSPTGVTSYEQYF.

The rearrangement joins TRBV3-1 (or the pseudogene TRBV3-2) to TRBJ1-2, with no clear D. V was cut by 3 bases and J by 5 bases, with 10 bases left in between. The V gene's germline CDR1 is LGHDT and CDR2 YNNKEL (reference sequence). This CDR3 spans 13 amino acids. In DNA, the CDR3 is TGTGCCAGCAGCCAGGCTGCGGGATATGGCTACACCTTC. Translating gives CASSQAAGYGYTF.

This chain joins TRBV7-8 and TRBJ2-3; D call uncertain. With 1 base removed from V and 8 bases from J, the gap between germline ends came to 13 bases. This CDR3 has 14 amino acids. Germline CDR1 is SGHVS and CDR2 is FQNEAQ. The CDR3 DNA is TGTGCCAGCAGCTTAGAACTCCAGGTCGGTACGCAGTATTTT. Its protein product is CASSLELQVGTQYF.

This clone was observed a handful of times. The CDR3 sequence is CASSRGRTGKGSPLHF. The CDR3 DNA is TGCGCCAGCAGCCGCGGCCGAACAGGGAAGGGATCACCCCTCCACTTT. This chain connects TRBV5-1 to TRBJ1-6, with D possibly TRBD1 on 6 matching bases. The V gene's germline CDR1 is SGHRS and CDR2 YFSETQ. Trimming stripped 4 bases from V and 10 bases from J, with 21 bases between. The CDR3 extends over 16 amino acids.

The chain uses TRBV28 and TRBJ1-2, with a possible D match to TRBD1 (5 bases). Germline CDR1 is MDHEN and CDR2 is SYDVKM. The V end lost 6 bases, the J end lost 7 bases, and 15 bases lay between the germline ends. This CDR3 is 13 amino acids long. Written as DNA, the CDR3 is TGTGCCAGCAGGGAGGGACCGAGGGTTGGCTACACCTTC. It translates to CASREGPRVGYTF.

Comments on this clone: This CDR3 is also generated by other DNA sequences in the sample. This chain links TRBV24-1 with TRBJ1-1; D unresolved. The CDR3 has 13 amino acids. CDR1 and CDR2 from the germline V gene are KGHDR and SFDVKD. V was trimmed by 5 bases and J by 1 base, leaving 7 bases between them. CDR3 bases: TGTGCCACCAGTGGAGGAGGGAACACTGAAGCTTTCTTT. It encodes CATSGGGNTEAFF.

The J gene is TRBJ2-7, the V gene TRBV29-1; D possibly corresponds to TRBD1 (6 bases). CDR3 size: 13 residues. Trimming left V 6 bases short and J 2 bases short, with 14 bases between. Germline V CDR1 and CDR2: SQVTM, ANQGSEA. The CDR3 protein is CSVSWTDTYEQYF. CDR3 in DNA: TGCAGCGTCTCCTGGACAGACACCTACGAGCAGTACTTC.

The rearrangement uses TRBV11-2 and TRBJ2-7; 12 nucleotides match TRBD2. V shed 2 bases and J 3 bases; nucleotides not matched to a gene: 5. The CDR3 extends over 16 amino acids. Germline-derived CDR1 and CDR2 are SGHAT and FQNNGV. The CDR3, as DNA: TGTGCCAGCAGCTTACCACTAGCGGGAGGAGGCTACGAGCAGTACTTC. Translating gives CASSLPLAGGGYEQYF.

The rearrangement links TRBV27 to TRBJ2-7, with 11 bases that match TRBD2. This CDR3 is built from 16 residues. After removal of 4 bases from V and 7 bases from J, the junction contained 12 bases not matched to a gene. Germline lookup yields CDR1 MNHEY and CDR2 SMNVEV (reference sequence). The CDR3 coding sequence is TGTGCCAGCAGTTCACCCGGGACTAGCGGCCGGGGTGAGCAGTACTTC. It encodes CASSSPGTSGRGEQYF.

The rearrangement links TRBV18 to TRBJ2-1; TRBD1 might be the D (5 bases). The germline gives CDR1 KGHSH, CDR2 LQKENI. Trimming removed 3 bases from V and 5 bases from J, with 11 bases in between. The CDR3 consists of 14 residues. This CDR3 reads CASSPLDSNNEQFF. The CDR3 nucleotides are TGTGCCAGCTCACCGCTAGACAGTAACAATGAGCAGTTCTTC.

CDR3 bases: TGTGCCAGCAGCTTGGAACAGGTGAACACTGAAGCTTTCTTT. Its protein product is CASSLEQVNTEAFF. The V and J genes are TRBV5-4 and TRBJ1-1; TRBD1 is a possible D gene (5 bases). In germline, CDR1 is SGHNT, CDR2 YYREEE (reference sequence). The CDR3 extends over 14 amino acids. Trimming took 0 bases from V and 0 from J, leaving 6 bases between them.

The chain's CDR3 is CASSYRGGTQPQHF. The CDR3, as DNA: TGTGCCAGCAGTTACCGAGGAGGGACCCAGCCCCAGCATTTT. The gene calls are TRBV6-5 and TRBJ1-5, with D possibly matching TRBD1 (5 bases). Germline CDR1 MNHEY, CDR2 SVGAGI. This CDR3 comprises 14 residues. Trimming took off 2 bases at V and 7 bases at J, with 12 bases between the two ends.